In this sample, the clone carrying this T cell receptor beta chain turned up many times. The TCRbeta library incorporated unique molecular identifiers. One entry per CDR3 protein, called by TCRdb with MiXCR from the PCR reads. Of about 110,000 distinct CDR3 sequences detected, about 9.4% appear once; the ten largest clones hold 8%. The sample is drawn from a study of T-cell reconstitution after alpha-beta-depleted transplantation in children. Per the germline V gene, CDR1 is SGHTA and CDR2 is FQGNSA. After removal of 5 bases from V and 2 bases from J, the junction contained 5 bases not matched to a gene. This CDR3 spans 15 amino acids.

The J gene is TRBJ2-3, the V gene TRBV7-2; 9 nucleotides line up with TRBD1. This sequence was found in a human donor who donated a stem cell graft to a child with acute lymphoblastic leukemia. The starting material was PBMCs from the stem cell graft donor, obtained from the stem cell graft. The DNA of the CDR3 is TGTGCCAGCAGCGCCCGGGACAGGGTCACAGATACGCAGTATTTT. Its protein is CASSARDRVTDTQYF.